This T cell receptor beta chain was sequenced for a study of CD8 T cells in ankylosing spondylitis. The study, taken as a whole, reports: For ankylosing spondylitis blood, a TCR beta motif of several highly homologous variants appeared characteristic.

V dropped 3 bases and J dropped 5 bases, with 26 bases sitting between them. The CDR3 covers 18 residues. Per germline, CDR1 SGHDT and CDR2 YYEEEE. MiXCR was run by TCRdb on the 5' RACE reads, yielding one entry per CDR3 protein. This sample has some 800,000 distinct CDR3 sequences, with 10% to 15% found just once. This clonotype was recorded many times. Its matching antigen is unknown. The sequencing input was blood, either unsorted or a sorted T cell fraction (not recorded which). The J gene is TRBJ2-5, the V gene TRBV5-6, with D perhaps given as TRBD1 or TRBD2 (5 bases each). The receptor was derived from a male donor with ankylosing spondylitis. In DNA, the CDR3 is TGTGCCAGCAGCTCAATACTCCATAGGTCAGGGCCGGGGGAGACCCAGTACTTC. This encodes CASSSILHRSGPGETQYF.